This T cell receptor (beta chain) was found in a study of response to subunit inactivated influenza vaccine listed by TCRdb under 2018. At the level of the whole study: Deep quantitative profiling of the T cell receptor repertoire was used in the study to follow responses to a trivalent subunit inactivated influenza vaccine. Broader findings and caveats from the paper: The authors suggested that each seasonal influenza vaccination may recruit only a limited number of new T cells.

Trimming removed 5 bases from V and 6 bases from J, leaving 14 bases between the germline ends. Looking up the germline V gene yields CDR1 SGHTA and CDR2 FQGNSA. From the cysteine up to the phenylalanine, the CDR3 has a length of 14 residues. Here the CDR3 DNA is all that survives: 42 bases in frame from base 1. Receptor libraries were prepared by RT-PCR. TCRdb lists the instrument as Illumina HiSeq 2500. The public reads were reanalyzed by TCRdb: fastp trimming at Q25, MiXCR alignment, in-frame beta chains only. Rows with a matching CDR3 protein are joined into one entry that keeps the most common DNA and genes. The sample data list 860,000 or so distinct CDR3 sequences, and over 20% of these were observed just once. Jointly, the top ten make up 10% of the sample. There are a few counts of this clonotype. Its antigen specificity is not known. No base qualities exist here, and no much larger clone lies one base off it.

The sequenced sample was PBMCs from blood, obtained roughly 5 days after vaccination. This TCR was sampled from a man aged 50 to 59 who received an inactivated influenza vaccine. Donor details come from another sample of the same person, matched by shared clones. The rearranged segments are TRBV7-2 and TRBJ2-1; a confident D gene designation cannot be given. The CDR3 region reads CASSLTYMSNEQFF. The DNA sequence is TGTGCCAGCAGCCTGACCTACATGAGCAATGAGCAGTTCTTC.